This entry lists 11 T cell receptor beta chains sequenced from one sample in a study of cytomegalovirus exposure and HLA in healthy donors. The PCR used 60 Vbeta and 13 Jbeta primers. The repertoire was sequenced with immunoSEQ multiplex PCR; TCRdb's copy has only in-frame clones and lacks some. The listing contains 130,000 or so clones. Material for sequencing was PBMCs. The receptors were gathered from a woman aged 60-75 years in good health and CMV-seronegative.

This chain joins TRBV28 and TRBJ1-2; TRBD1 aligns across 8 bases. The CDR3 totals 13 residues. J was trimmed by 7 bases and V by 6 bases; bases with no gene match: 7. Germline CDR1 and CDR2: MDHEN and SYDVKM. The CDR3: CASRIQGVRGYTF. CDR3 DNA sequence: TGTGCCAGCAGAATACAGGGGGTACGTGGCTACACCTTC.

The rearrangement joins TRBV27 to TRBJ2-7; TRBD1 matches 7 bases. The CDR3 covers 15 residues. The V and J ends lost 4 bases and 1 base, in that order; junction bases with no gene match: 7. Germline V gene lookup returns CDR1 MNHEY and CDR2 SMNVEV (reference sequence). The CDR3 loop reads CASSWQGQTSYEQYF. In DNA form, the CDR3 reads TGTGCCAGCAGTTGGCAGGGACAGACATCCTACGAGCAGTACTTC.

For the CDR3, the DNA is TGTGCCAGTAGTATCTATCAGGGACAGGGTTTACGTTCCCGCAGGGGCAATCAGCCCCAGCATTTT. Its translation: CASSIYQGQGLRSRRGNQPQHF. V gene TRBV19 combines with J gene TRBJ1-5; 9 nucleotides match TRBD1. V lost 3 bases, J lost 2 bases, and 23 bases stayed unmatched. Germline CDR1 and CDR2: LNHDA and SQIVND (reference sequence). The CDR3 is made up of 22 amino acids.

This sequence joins TRBV11-2 and TRBJ2-6; D is undetermined. With 5 bases removed from V and 0 bases from J, the gap between germline ends came to 8 bases. This CDR3 has 15 residues. The germline V gene has CDR1 SGHAT and CDR2 FQNNGV. CDR3 amino acids: CASSAYYSGANVLTF. The CDR3 DNA is TGTGCCAGCAGCGCCTATTACTCTGGGGCCAACGTCCTGACTTTC.

This chain uses TRBV19 with TRBJ1-5; 10 bases agree with TRBD1. Looked up from germline, CDR1 is LNHDA and CDR2 is SQIVND (reference sequence). The CDR3 is 17 amino acids. Trimming took 7 bases from V and 9 from J; bases not matched to a gene: 18. In DNA, the CDR3 is TGTGCCAGTACCAAGCCCGGGACAGGGGCCGCTGTACGGCCCCAGCATTTT. Protein sequence: CASTKPGTGAAVRPQHF.

This chain links TRBV6-1 with TRBJ1-5, with D hard to call. CDR1 and CDR2 (germline): MNHNS, SASEGT. Trimming took 4 bases from V and 3 from J, leaving 19 bases between them. The CDR3 runs to 17 residues. The CDR3 sequence is CASSGAPLGRVNQPQHF. DNA for the CDR3: TGTGCCAGCAGTGGTGCACCTTTAGGGAGGGTCAATCAGCCCCAGCATTTT.

The chain joins TRBV29-1 to TRBJ1-1, with a weak D call TRBD1 (5 bases). Trimming took off 3 bases at V and 3 bases at J, with 8 bases between the two ends. CDR1 is SQVTM, CDR2 ANQGSEA, per germline. The CDR3 is 12 amino acids. The CDR3 DNA follows: TGCAGCGTTGACAGGGACTACACTGAAGCTTTCTTT. It codes for CSVDRDYTEAFF.

J is TRBJ1-1 and V is TRBV7-3, with D unresolved. V lost 2 bases and J lost 0, with 7 bases in between. Germline V lookup: CDR1 SGHTA, CDR2 FQGTGA. The CDR3 has 14 residues. The CDR3 here is CASSLSGVNTEAFF. CDR3 nucleotides: TGTGCCAGCAGCTTATCCGGGGTGAACACTGAAGCTTTCTTT.

The chain has TRBV5-5 and TRBJ1-1, with 8 bases identical to TRBD1. The J segment lost 5 bases and the V segment lost 0 bases, leaving 3 bases of the junction unmatched. The CDR3 extends over 14 amino acids. Germline loops: CDR1 SGHKS, CDR2 YYEKEE (reference sequence). In DNA, the CDR3 is TGTGCCAGCAGCTTGGACAGGGGGAGGACTGAAGCTTTCTTT. This translates into CASSLDRGRTEAFF.

V usage is TRBV6-4 and J usage is TRBJ2-3, with TRBD2 matching 10 bases. The CDR3 is 15 amino acids. The germline V gene encodes CDR1 MRHNA and CDR2 SNTAGT. Trimming took 2 bases from V and 5 from J; bases not matched to a gene: 4. CDR3 protein: CASSDGAGGGDTQYF. The CDR3 DNA is TGTGCCAGCAGTGACGGAGCGGGGGGGGGAGATACGCAGTATTTT.

V is TRBV5-4 and J is TRBJ1-5; D gene unclear. This CDR3 has 14 amino acids. Trimming took 0 bases from V and 9 from J, leaving 13 bases between them. CDR1 and CDR2 (germline): SGHNT, YYREEE (reference sequence). The CDR3 sequence is CASSLDGQQRPQHF. The CDR3 DNA is TGTGCCAGCAGCTTGGATGGGCAGCAACGGCCCCAGCATTTT.